This T cell receptor beta chain was sequenced during a study of blood T cell repertoires in COVID-19. Study background: Material from acute and convalescent COVID-19 was sourced from the United States, Italy and Spain. Nucleic acid was either cDNA or gDNA, and it came from T cells, B-cell-depleted T cells, or PBMCs.

The assay was immunoSEQ multiplex PCR, and TCRdb's table has in-frame clones only and misses some. The data contain hundreds of thousands of clones, approximately 86% of them singletons. Participant reports of clinical history set cohort assignment. This clone has a handful of counts. Germline CDR1 SGHVS, CDR2 FNYEAQ. The CDR3 spans 13 residues. Trimming took off 0 bases at V and 8 bases at J, with 10 bases between the two ends. Sequencing was carried out using PBMCs or T cells enriched from blood (not recorded which). The TCR was taken from a woman in her 30s who had recovered from COVID-19. This chain uses TRBV7-6 with TRBJ1-2; D ambiguous. CDR3 sequence: CASSLATGSGYTF. The CDR3 DNA reads as TGTGCCAGCAGCTTAGCGACTGGGTCCGGCTACACCTTC.